The next 28 T cell receptor beta chains were all read from a single sample in a study of blood T cell repertoires in COVID-19. Profiling relied on immunoSEQ multiplex PCR, and the TCRdb table lists in-frame clones only, not all of them. The repertoire holds 200,000 to 250,000 clones, with more than 80% as singletons. Sequencing used peripheral blood. Receptors originate from a woman at least 80 years old with COVID-19, enrolled during active disease.

V usage is TRBV18 and J usage is TRBJ2-5, with 9 bases fitting TRBD1. Trimming at V came to 6 bases and at J to 6 bases, leaving 11 bases not matched to a gene. CDR1 is KGHSH, CDR2 LQKENI, per germline. The CDR3 runs 15 residues. CDR3 in amino acids: CASSLGTGQGKTQYF. As DNA, the CDR3 is TGTGCCAGCTCGCTAGGGACAGGACAGGGGAAGACCCAGTACTTC.

The chain combines TRBV3-1 (or the pseudogene TRBV3-2) with TRBJ1-1; a weak D match, TRBD1 (5 bases). The CDR3 spans 15 residues. Trimming shortened V by 0 bases and J by 4 bases, and 12 bases separated the two germline ends. Germline CDR1 LGHDT, CDR2 YNNKEL (reference sequence). The CDR3 DNA reads as TGTGCCAGCAGCCAAGACCTCACGGGGGGCACTGAAGCTTTCTTT. This encodes CASSQDLTGGTEAFF.

In its sample, this clone was seen a few times. The chain uses TRBV3-1 (or the pseudogene TRBV3-2) and TRBJ1-1, with D hard to call. The germline gives CDR1 LGHDT, CDR2 YNNKEL (reference sequence). The germline V and J ends were trimmed by 1 base and 1 base, with 7 bases remaining between them. CDR3 length: 14 amino acids. The CDR3 loop is CASSQGEGNTEAFF. The CDR3 nucleotides read TGTGCCAGCAGCCAAGGGGAGGGGAACACTGAAGCTTTCTTT.

The genes are TRBV6-5 and TRBJ1-3; D gene unclear. The germline V gene has CDR1 MNHEY and CDR2 SVGAGI. Trimming shortened V by 2 bases and J by 4 bases, and 15 bases separated the two germline ends. The CDR3 runs 16 residues. CDR3: CASSYPPRAGGNTIYF. The DNA of the CDR3 is TGTGCCAGCAGTTACCCCCCGAGGGCCGGAGGAAACACCATATATTTT.

The V call is TRBV3-1 (or the pseudogene TRBV3-2), the J call TRBJ1-1; 8 bases are shared with TRBD1. The germline CDR1 and CDR2 sequences are LGHDT and YNNKEL (reference sequence). V shed 0 bases, J shed 6 bases, and the junction held 3 bases outside the gene matches. The CDR3 covers 14 residues. For the CDR3, the DNA is TGTGCCAGCAGCCAAGAAGACAGGGGCGCTGAAGCTTTCTTT. Translation: CASSQEDRGAEAFF.

This clone was seen a few times. DNA of the CDR3: TGTGCCAGCAGCACCGAGGCTAGGGGTTCACCCCTCCACTTT. Protein: CASSTEARGSPLHF. The chain links TRBV28 to TRBJ1-6, with D perhaps TRBD1 (5 bases). The CDR3 runs 14 residues. Germline CDR1 MDHEN, CDR2 SYDVKM. V lost 6 bases and J 9 bases, leaving 15 bases between the germline ends.

The V call is TRBV9, the J call TRBJ2-1; TRBD2 matches at 11 bases. J was trimmed by 1 base and V by 3 bases; bases with no gene match: 6. CDR1 is SGDLS, CDR2 YYNGEE, per germline. CDR3 length: 17 amino acids. The CDR3: CASSEAPSGGSYNEQFF. DNA of the CDR3: TGTGCCAGCAGCGAAGCCCCTAGCGGGGGGTCCTACAATGAGCAGTTCTTC.

This rearrangement joins TRBV6-1 to TRBJ1-1; perhaps TRBD1 as D (5 bases). The CDR3 has 14 amino acids. Germline values: CDR1 MNHNS, CDR2 SASEGT. Trimming left V 2 bases short and J 10 bases short, with 17 bases between. The CDR3: CASSELTGVGGAFF. The CDR3 DNA is TGTGCCAGCAGTGAACTTACGGGGGTCGGAGGAGCTTTCTTT.

V usage is TRBV5-1 and J usage is TRBJ2-1; a possible D gene is TRBD2 (5 bases). Germline assignment: CDR1 SGHRS and CDR2 YFSETQ. V shed 0 bases and J shed 3 bases, with 13 bases lying between them. The CDR3 totals 16 residues. In DNA form, the CDR3 reads TGCGCCAGCAGCTTGGTAGGTAGCGAGAACTACAATGAGCAGTTCTTC. This gives the protein CASSLVGSENYNEQFF.

The V and J genes are TRBV5-6 and TRBJ2-5, with D perhaps TRBD1 (5 bases). V lost 0 bases to trimming and J lost 5 bases, with 11 bases between them. Germline V lookup: CDR1 SGHDT, CDR2 YYEEEE. This CDR3 region has 14 residues. CDR3 in amino acids: CASSLGVGRETQYF. The DNA for the CDR3 is TGTGCCAGCAGCTTGGGGGTGGGGCGGGAGACCCAGTACTTC.

The chain links TRBV28 to TRBJ1-1; maybe TRBD1 (6 bases). Germline V lookup: CDR1 MDHEN, CDR2 SYDVKM. This CDR3 is 14 amino acids long. V was clipped by 5 bases and J by 4 bases, with 14 bases between them. The CDR3 here is CASSLGQWGTEAFF. Here the CDR3 DNA reads TGTGCCAGCAGTCTCGGACAGTGGGGCACTGAAGCTTTCTTT.

The chain uses TRBV19 and TRBJ2-2, with TRBD1 matching 7 bases. Germline trimming cut 7 bases from V and 2 bases from J; bases unmatched to any gene: 7. Per germline, CDR1 LNHDA and CDR2 SQIVND (reference sequence). CDR3 size: 15 residues. The CDR3 here is CASTEGTANTGELFF. The CDR3 DNA is TGTGCCAGTACCGAAGGGACAGCTAACACCGGGGAGCTGTTTTTT.

The rearrangement joins TRBV6-4 to TRBJ1-5; 10 positions match TRBD1. CDR1 is MRHNA, CDR2 SNTAGT, per germline. The CDR3 consists of 15 residues. V lost 2 bases to trimming and J lost 7 bases; unmatched junction nucleotides: 5. CDR3 loop: CASSDPGQGIQPQHF. In nucleotides, the CDR3 is TGTGCCAGCAGTGACCCGGGACAGGGGATCCAGCCCCAGCATTTT.

V gene TRBV18 combines with J gene TRBJ1-2; 9 bases align to TRBD1. The trim removed 2 bases at V and 4 bases at J, leaving 2 bases unmatched. The germline V gene encodes CDR1 KGHSH and CDR2 LQKENI. The CDR3 sequence is 14 residues long. The CDR3 DNA follows: TGTGCCAGCTCACCAGGACAGGGGATCTATGGCTACACCTTC. Amino acid sequence: CASSPGQGIYGYTF. Variable domain in full (rest from reference TRBV18 and TRBJ1-2): NAGVMQNPRHLVRRRGQEARLRCSPMKGHSHVYWYRQLPEEGLKFMVYLQKENIIDESGMPKERFSAEFPKEGPSILRIQQVVRGDSAAYFCASSPGQGIYGYTFGSGTRLTVV.

This clone was detected only once. This chain joins TRBV19 and TRBJ1-5; D gene ambiguous. The CDR3 covers 14 residues. Germline assignment: CDR1 LNHDA and CDR2 SQIVND (reference sequence). V lost 3 bases and J 4 bases, leaving 10 bases between the germline ends. As DNA, the CDR3 is TGTGCCAGTAGTATTCAACACCGAAATCAGCCCCAGCATTTT. Encoded protein: CASSIQHRNQPQHF.

The chain links TRBV7-9 to TRBJ2-1, with 7 positions matching TRBD2. The V gene's germline CDR1 is SEHNR and CDR2 FQNEAQ (reference sequence). CDR3 length: 13 residues. Trimming cost V 0 bases and J 10 bases; bases outside gene matches: 3. This chain's CDR3 is CASSLARLAEQFF. CDR3 coding DNA: TGTGCCAGCAGCTTAGCGCGACTAGCCGAGCAGTTCTTC.

This clone was seen a handful of times. The V and J genes are TRBV7-9 and TRBJ2-3; 7 nucleotides agree with TRBD1. Trimming at V came to 4 bases and at J to 2 bases, leaving 3 bases not matched to a gene. CDR3 length: 14 residues. The V gene's germline CDR1 is SEHNR and CDR2 FQNEAQ (reference sequence). DNA of the CDR3: TGTGCCAGCAGCTCGGGACAGTACACAGATACGCAGTATTTT. It is translated as CASSSGQYTDTQYF. The whole variable domain, remainder taken from reference TRBV7-9 and TRBJ2-3, is DTGVSQNPRHKITKRGQNVTFRCDPISEHNRLYWYRQTLGQGPEFLTYFQNEAQLEKSRLLSDRFSAERPKGSFSTLEIQRTEQGDSAMYLCASSSGQYTDTQYFGPGTRLTVL.

This clone has only a few counts. CDR3 DNA sequence: TGTGCCACGGCGGGGGCCTACAATGAGCAGTTCTTC. Amino acid sequence: CATAGAYNEQFF. The chain employs TRBV3-1 (or the pseudogene TRBV3-2) and TRBJ2-1; 7 bases fit TRBD2. The CDR3 length is 12 residues. The trim removed 10 bases at V and 2 bases at J, leaving 2 bases unmatched. The germline gives CDR1 LGHDT, CDR2 YNNKEL (reference sequence).

The chain has TRBV12-3 or TRBV12-4 and TRBJ1-5; D perhaps matches TRBD1 (5 bases). Between the trimmed V and J ends, which lost 5 bases and 4 bases, there was a span of 9 bases. This CDR3 comprises 13 residues. The CDR3 here is CASSPAGNQPQHF. Written as DNA, the CDR3 is TGTGCCAGCAGTCCGGCAGGGAATCAGCCCCAGCATTTT.

The CDR3: CASSPPSGGPYEQYF. In DNA form, the CDR3 reads TGTGCCAGCTCACCACCGTCCGGGGGACCCTACGAGCAGTACTTC. The V and J genes are TRBV18 and TRBJ2-7; tentative D call: TRBD2 (6 bases). The CDR3 sequence is 15 residues long. V lost 0 bases, J lost 2 bases, and 11 bases lay in between. CDR1 is KGHSH and CDR2 is LQKENI in the germline V gene.

CDR3 sequence reads: CASSRLAGGTYNEQFF. In DNA form, the CDR3 reads TGTGCCAGTAGCCGACTAGCGGGAGGGACCTACAATGAGCAGTTCTTC. The rearrangement uses TRBV19 and TRBJ2-1; 14 bases align to TRBD2. Germline V gene data show CDR1 as LNHDA and CDR2 as SQIVND (reference sequence). The V gene end was trimmed by 6 bases and the J gene end by 2 bases; junction bases not matched to a gene: 3. The CDR3 consists of 16 residues.

The chain employs TRBV5-1 and TRBJ1-6; TRBD1 aligns across 10 bases. Unmatched junction bases numbered 5, after V lost 0 bases and J lost 14 bases. The V gene's germline CDR1 is SGHRS and CDR2 YFSETQ. The CDR3 is 14 residues long. The CDR3 DNA follows: TGCGCCAGCAGCTTGGAGGGGACAGGGGAAGCCCTCCACTTT. Its translation is CASSLEGTGEALHF.

The chain recombines TRBV6-6 with TRBJ1-1; D is perhaps TRBD1 (6 bases). V was cut by 7 bases and J by 2 bases, with 20 bases left in between. Germline CDR1 and CDR2: MNHNY and SVGAGI (reference sequence). The CDR3 contains 16 residues. The CDR3: CASMRGRGLVNTEAFF. The CDR3 bases are TGTGCCAGCATGCGGGGGCGGGGGCTCGTAAACACTGAAGCTTTCTTT.

This sequence joins TRBV19 and TRBJ1-2; D gene ambiguous. The germline V gene has CDR1 LNHDA and CDR2 SQIVND (reference sequence). This CDR3 has 13 residues. The ends were cut back, 4 bases at V and 3 bases at J, with 9 bases in the middle. The CDR3 DNA reads as TGTGCCAGTAGTACCCGTCCGGACTATGGCTACACCTTC. Translated, it gives CASSTRPDYGYTF.

The chain recombines TRBV18 with TRBJ2-3; maybe TRBD1 (6 bases). Germline V gene lookup returns CDR1 KGHSH and CDR2 LQKENI. CDR3 size: 17 residues. The V end was cut by 6 bases, the J end by 0 bases, with 19 bases between. The CDR3 here is CASSSTWDTASTDTQYF. CDR3 bases: TGTGCCAGCTCGTCAACCTGGGACACGGCTAGCACAGATACGCAGTATTTT.

This clone has a handful of counts. The rearrangement uses TRBV6-6 and TRBJ1-2; the D is unclear. The germline gives CDR1 MNHNY, CDR2 SVGAGI (reference sequence). Between the trimmed V and J ends, which lost 6 bases and 2 bases, there was a span of 10 bases. CDR3 length: 13 residues. CDR3 loop: CASRMEENYGYTF. The DNA of the CDR3 is TGTGCCAGCAGAATGGAGGAAAACTATGGCTACACCTTC.

V usage is TRBV5-1 and J usage is TRBJ1-4; 8 positions match TRBD1. V trimming: 0 bases; J trimming: 7 bases; junction bases outside the gene matches: 5. The CDR3 length is 15 residues. In germline, CDR1 is SGHRS, CDR2 YFSETQ. In DNA, the CDR3 is TGCGCCAGCAGCTTGGGGAGGACAGGGCCTGAAAAACTGTTTTTT. This encodes CASSLGRTGPEKLFF.

This chain uses TRBV7-3 with TRBJ2-3; 10 bases agree with TRBD2. The V and J ends lost 5 bases and 5 bases, in that order; junction bases with no gene match: 7. The CDR3 length is 15 residues. Per the germline V gene, CDR1 is SGHTA and CDR2 is FQGTGA. The CDR3 here is CASSRQRGGRDTQYF. CDR3 nucleotides: TGTGCCAGCAGCCGTCAGCGGGGGGGCCGAGATACGCAGTATTTT. Complete variable domain (other parts from reference TRBV7-3 and TRBJ2-3): GAGVSQTPSNKVTEKGKYVELRCDPISGHTALYWYRQSLGQGPEFLIYFQGTGAADDSGLPNDRFFAVRPEGSVSTLKIQRTERGDSAVYLCASSRQRGGRDTQYFGPGTRLTVL.